Reported below is one T cell receptor (beta chain). The antigen is undetermined. This specimen belongs to a study of cytomegalovirus exposure and HLA in healthy donors. Study-level information: The same platform as the approximately 670 first-cohort repertoires was used for the 120 validation repertoires, a later analysis reported. Findings of the study overall: The listing of approximately 160 TCR beta chains classed them as cytomegalovirus-associated.

These donors were members of the roughly 110-subject validation cohort, a group separate from the roughly 670-subject first cohort. Method: immunoSEQ multiplex PCR; TCRdb's copy keeps in-frame clones and lacks some. The sample contains more than 95,000 clones, approximately 88% of which appear only once. The specimen sequenced was PBMCs. The TCR comes from a young man in good health and CMV-seronegative.

The CDR3 sequence: CASSFVTGDQPQHF. CDR3 in DNA: TGTGCCAGCAGCTTTGTCACAGGGGATCAGCCCCAGCATTTT. The chain couples TRBV5-6 to TRBJ1-5; 7 bases line up with TRBD1. Germline values: CDR1 SGHDT, CDR2 YYEEEE. CDR3 length: 14 amino acids. V dropped 2 bases and J dropped 5; count of bases not matched to a gene: 4.